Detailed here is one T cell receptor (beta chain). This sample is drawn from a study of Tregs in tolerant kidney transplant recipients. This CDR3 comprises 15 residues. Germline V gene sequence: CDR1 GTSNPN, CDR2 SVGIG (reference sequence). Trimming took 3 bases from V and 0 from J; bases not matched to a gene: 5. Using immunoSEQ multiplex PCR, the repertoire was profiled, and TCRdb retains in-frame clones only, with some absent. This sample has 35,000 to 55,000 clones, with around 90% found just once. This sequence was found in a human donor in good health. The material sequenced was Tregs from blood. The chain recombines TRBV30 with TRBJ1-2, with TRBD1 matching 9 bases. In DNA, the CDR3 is TGTGCCTGGAGGGGGACAGGGATAGCTAACTATGGCTACACCTTC. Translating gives CAWRGTGIANYGYTF.